A single sample gave rise to the 10 T cell receptor beta chains below, sequenced in a study of shared clonotypes between healthy human individuals. TCRdb's table, derived via immunoSEQ multiplex PCR, lists solely in-frame clones and lacks some. The top ten clones hold around 0.38% of a sample with about 2.3 million clones, just under 95% of them seen once. Sequencing was performed on naive CD4+ T cells from PBMCs. Subset reported: CD45RA+ positively selected. The receptors were sampled from a man aged 18-30 years in good health. Some clones in this sample may be carry-over from other donors' samples.

The genes are TRBV4-1 and TRBJ1-6; D might be TRBD1 (5 bases). CDR3 size: 15 residues. V shed 4 bases and J shed 10 bases, with 17 bases lying between them. The germline V gene encodes CDR1 MGHRA and CDR2 YSYEKL. The CDR3 coding sequence is TGCGCCAGCAGCCGAGCCGGGGACTTGGGGTCACCCCTCCACTTT. Encoded protein: CASSRAGDLGSPLHF.

The chain has TRBV7-2 and TRBJ2-5, with 10 bases lining up with TRBD2. Unmatched junction bases numbered 11, after V lost 3 bases and J lost 1 base. This CDR3 is 18 amino acids long. Per germline, CDR1 SGHTA and CDR2 FQGNSA. The CDR3 reads CASSFPPGTSDLQETQYF. As DNA, the CDR3 is TGTGCCAGCAGCTTCCCACCCGGGACTAGCGACCTCCAAGAGACCCAGTACTTC.

About this clone itself: The sample holds other DNA sequences that translate to the same CDR3. This chain joins TRBV7-3 and TRBJ2-3; D perhaps matches TRBD2 (6 bases). V lost 0 bases and J lost 4, with 8 bases in between. CDR3 size: 14 residues. The germline V gene has CDR1 SGHTA and CDR2 FQGTGA. The CDR3 sequence: CASSLTGGSDTQYF. The CDR3, as DNA: TGTGCCAGCAGCTTAACGGGAGGATCAGATACGCAGTATTTT.

The rearrangement links TRBV15 to TRBJ2-1, with no clear D. Germline assignment: CDR1 LNHNV and CDR2 YYDKDF (reference sequence). The CDR3 extends over 17 amino acids. The ends were cut back, 0 bases at V and 4 bases at J, with 16 bases in the middle. The CDR3 sequence: CATSRESVIGSYNEQFF. CDR3 nucleotide sequence: TGTGCCACCAGCAGAGAATCGGTGATTGGATCTTACAATGAGCAGTTCTTC.

This chain connects TRBV7-8 to TRBJ2-7, with 7 bases that match TRBD1. The ends lost 5 bases at V and 0 bases at J; junction bases unmatched: 4. The CDR3 is 14 residues long. CDR1 and CDR2 from the germline V gene are SGHVS and FQNEAQ. The CDR3 DNA follows: TGTGCCAGCAGCACAAGGACAGGCTCCTACGAGCAGTACTTC. Translated: CASSTRTGSYEQYF.

V is TRBV6-6 and J is TRBJ1-1; D might be TRBD1 (5 bases). CDR3 size: 13 residues. Trimming took off 5 bases at V and 5 bases at J, with 12 bases between the two ends. Germline V lookup: CDR1 MNHNY, CDR2 SVGAGI (reference sequence). DNA for the CDR3: TGTGCCAGCAGTCAGGGATTCTGGACTGAAGCTTTCTTT. Residues: CASSQGFWTEAFF.

About this clone: One junction end does not reproduce the germline sequence, and a read error may be involved. This chain links TRBV7-9 with TRBJ2-5; D gene unclear. Germline V lookup: CDR1 SEHNR, CDR2 FQNEAQ (reference sequence). The CDR3 runs to 12 residues. Here the CDR3 DNA reads TGTGCCAGCAGCTGGGCTGCCGCCAACCCTCACTTC. This sequence encodes CASSWAAANPHF.

This sequence joins TRBV4-2 and TRBJ2-1; no firm D call. The germline V gene encodes CDR1 LGHNA and CDR2 YNFKEQ. V lost 2 bases to trimming and J lost 2 bases, with 10 bases between them. This CDR3 comprises 15 residues. The CDR3 protein is CASSQRALTYNEQFF. The CDR3 region has the DNA TGTGCCAGCAGCCAACGAGCGTTAACCTACAATGAGCAGTTCTTC.

The chain carries TRBV5-1 and TRBJ1-1; 8 nucleotides align to TRBD1. The CDR3 loop spans 13 amino acids. J gave up 7 bases and V 4 bases, and 6 bases lay outside the gene matches. Germline V lookup: CDR1 SGHRS, CDR2 YFSETQ. The CDR3 DNA reads TGCGCCAGCAGCGGCACTGACAGGGGTGAAGCTTTCTTT. Amino acid sequence: CASSGTDRGEAFF.

The chain carries TRBV6-1 and TRBJ1-1; D call uncertain. Germline V gene lookup returns CDR1 MNHNS and CDR2 SASEGT. This CDR3 is built from 14 residues. Trimming removed 2 bases from V and 7 bases from J, with 14 bases in between. CDR3 DNA: TGTGCCAGCAGTGAATCTGAGGGCCCTTTTGAAGCTTTCTTT. Amino acid sequence: CASSESEGPFEAFF.